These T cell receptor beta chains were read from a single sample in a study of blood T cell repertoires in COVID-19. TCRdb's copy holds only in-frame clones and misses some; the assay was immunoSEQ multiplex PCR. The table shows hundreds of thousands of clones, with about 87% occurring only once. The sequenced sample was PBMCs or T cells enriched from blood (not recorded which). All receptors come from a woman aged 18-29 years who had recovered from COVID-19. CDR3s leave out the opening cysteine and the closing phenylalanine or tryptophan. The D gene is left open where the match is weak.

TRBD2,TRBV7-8,ASSPSGGFYEQY
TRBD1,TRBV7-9,ASSPQGGGAEAF
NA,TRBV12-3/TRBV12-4,ASSFQGQETQY
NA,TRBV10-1,ASSECDGGPSTGELF
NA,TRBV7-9,ASSLLETIYYGYT
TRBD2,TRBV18,ASSPTSGQETQY
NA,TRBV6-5,ASSPPGKEQY
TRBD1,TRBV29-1,SVGFDRGDGYT
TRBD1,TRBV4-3,ASSQAPTAGGSGNTIY
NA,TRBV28,ASRISGYEQY
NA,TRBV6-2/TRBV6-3,ASSYLGTSNSGNTIY
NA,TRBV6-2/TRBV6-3,ASSYSGGRGGELF
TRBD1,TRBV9,ASSRGLSSGNTIY
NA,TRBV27,ASSFGQGLKEY
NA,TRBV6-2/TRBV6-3,ASSYTEYSNQPQH
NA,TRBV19,ASSIGGDQPQH
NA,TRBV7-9,ASSPGTLSYEQY
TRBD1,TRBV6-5,ASSSSRTGNYGYT
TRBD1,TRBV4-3,ASSQDGTGALGYT
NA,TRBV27,ASSFADSNQPQH